The 32 T cell receptor beta chains below were found in one sample sequenced in a study of blood T cell repertoires in COVID-19. Method: immunoSEQ multiplex PCR; TCRdb's copy keeps in-frame clones and lacks some. The sample lists some 50,000 clones; over 85% were seen once. The sequencing input was peripheral blood. These receptor sequences come from a man aged 60 to 75 with COVID-19, enrolled during active disease.

The chain uses TRBV4-1 and TRBJ2-1; 12 positions agree with TRBD2. Germline lookup yields CDR1 MGHRA and CDR2 YSYEKL. The CDR3 is 16 residues long. Trimming took 3 bases from V and 5 from J; bases not matched to a gene: 5. CDR3 bases: TGCGCCAGCAGCCAGGAGAGACTAGCGGGAGACAATGAGCAGTTCTTC. Translated, it gives CASSQERLAGDNEQFF.

V and J are TRBV11-2 and TRBJ2-1, with D possibly TRBD1 on 5 matching bases. The CDR3 consists of 13 residues. The germline V gene encodes CDR1 SGHAT and CDR2 FQNNGV. Trimming cost V 5 bases and J 4 bases, with 9 bases left between them. The CDR3 reads CASSIGHYNEQFF. CDR3 in DNA: TGTGCCAGCAGCATAGGACATTACAATGAGCAGTTCTTC. Looking up the rest from reference TRBV11-2 and TRBJ2-1 gives the full variable domain: EAGVAQSPRYKIIEKRQSVAFWCNPISGHATLYWYQQILGQGPKLLIQFQNNGVVDDSQLPKDRFSAERLKGVDSTLKIQPAKLEDSAVYLCASSIGHYNEQFFGPGTRLTVL.

This chain connects TRBV5-1 to TRBJ2-2; D might be TRBD1 (5 bases). The V gene's germline CDR1 is SGHRS and CDR2 YFSETQ. Between the trimmed V and J ends, which lost 1 base and 10 bases, there was a span of 11 bases. The CDR3 length is 13 residues. The CDR3 DNA follows: TGCGCCAGCAGCTTGAATACCGGACAGGAGCTGTTTTTT. Residues: CASSLNTGQELFF. Using reference TRBV5-1 and TRBJ2-2 for the parts outside the CDR3, the full variable domain is KAGVTQTPRYLIKTRGQQVTLSCSPISGHRSVSWYQQTPGQGLQFLFEYFSETQRNKGNFPGRFSGRQFSNSRSEMNVSTLELGDSALYLCASSLNTGQELFFGEGSRLTVL.

This clone was seen just once. The chain joins TRBV24-1 to TRBJ2-5; 8 nucleotides agree with TRBD1. Germline CDR1 is KGHDR and CDR2 is SFDVKD. The CDR3 contains 13 residues. V dropped 6 bases and J dropped 2; count of bases not matched to a gene: 1. CDR3 nucleotides: TGTGCCACCAGTTACAGGGGGCAAGAGACCCAGTACTTC. Protein: CATSYRGQETQYF.

This sequence joins TRBV5-1 and TRBJ1-4, with TRBD1 identical over 8 bases. Germline V gene lookup returns CDR1 SGHRS and CDR2 YFSETQ. V lost 5 bases and J lost 5; bases outside the gene matches: 8. The CDR3 covers 15 residues. The DNA of the CDR3 is TGCGCCAGCAGAATGGACAGGGAACTAAATGAAAAACTGTTTTTT. Residues: CASRMDRELNEKLFF.

The chain couples TRBV9 to TRBJ1-1; D is uncertain. With 0 bases removed from V and 6 bases from J, the gap between germline ends came to 9 bases. The CDR3 contains 13 residues. Germline loops: CDR1 SGDLS, CDR2 YYNGEE. The CDR3, as DNA: TGTGCCAGCAGCGTAGATAGTGGTGCTGAAGCTTTCTTT. Protein product: CASSVDSGAEAFF.

The chain is built from TRBV5-1 and TRBJ2-1; the match to TRBD2 covers 8 bases. Unmatched junction bases numbered 9, after V lost 3 bases and J lost 7 bases. Germline V lookup: CDR1 SGHRS, CDR2 YFSETQ. There are 15 residues in the CDR3. The CDR3 here is CASSYLLRGVNEQFF. DNA for the CDR3: TGCGCCAGCAGCTACCTCTTGCGGGGGGTAAATGAGCAGTTCTTC.

The rearrangement links TRBV7-2 to TRBJ1-5; D may be TRBD1 (6 bases). Per germline, CDR1 SGHTA and CDR2 FQGNSA. The V end was cut by 5 bases, the J end by 11 bases, with 13 bases between. This CDR3 has 12 amino acids. The CDR3 nucleotides read TGTGCCAGCAGCCTACGAGGGGGAGCCCAGCATTTT. It specifies CASSLRGGAQHF.

In its sample, this clone was seen a few times. The chain joins TRBV18 to TRBJ1-2, with D hard to call. The germline gives CDR1 KGHSH, CDR2 LQKENI. The CDR3 is 13 amino acids. Trimming stripped 6 bases from V and 2 bases from J, with 10 bases between. The CDR3 bases are TGTGCCAGCTCTCCCACGCTAAACTATGGCTACACCTTC. As protein: CASSPTLNYGYTF.

The chain couples TRBV5-1 to TRBJ2-7; D perhaps matches TRBD2 (5 bases). Germline V lookup: CDR1 SGHRS, CDR2 YFSETQ. The CDR3 totals 15 residues. Trimming left V 4 bases short and J 5 bases short, with 19 bases between. The CDR3 loop is CASSRDPGGLDEQYF. Here the CDR3 DNA reads TGCGCCAGCAGCCGAGATCCCGGAGGCTTGGACGAGCAGTACTTC.

The chain couples TRBV9 to TRBJ1-2; TRBD1 might be the D (5 bases). The ends were cut back, 0 bases at V and 5 bases at J, with 14 bases in the middle. The CDR3 contains 15 residues. Per germline, CDR1 SGDLS and CDR2 YYNGEE. The CDR3 DNA sequence: TGTGCCAGCAGCGTAGACGAGACAGTCGCGTATGGCTACACCTTC. Amino acid sequence: CASSVDETVAYGYTF.

The chain combines TRBV7-9 with TRBJ2-7; 10 bases agree with TRBD2. The CDR3 is 16 amino acids. With 5 bases clipped from V and 2 bases from J, the junction kept 9 bases outside the gene matches. CDR1 SEHNR and CDR2 FQNEAQ come from the germline V gene (reference sequence). The CDR3 reads CASSEPPSGGAYEQYF. The CDR3, as DNA: TGTGCCAGCAGCGAACCCCCAAGCGGGGGGGCCTACGAGCAGTACTTC.

This rearrangement joins TRBV5-1 to TRBJ2-2; perhaps TRBD2 as D (7 bases). CDR3 length: 17 amino acids. Trimming shortened V by 4 bases and J by 4 bases, and 20 bases separated the two germline ends. Germline assignment: CDR1 SGHRS and CDR2 YFSETQ. Written as DNA, the CDR3 is TGCGCCAGCAGCGGACAGCTGCGGGGAGGGCCCACCGGGGAGCTGTTTTTT. Its protein is CASSGQLRGGPTGELFF.

V gene TRBV27 combines with J gene TRBJ2-2; the D gene is possibly TRBD2 (6 bases). CDR3 length: 14 amino acids. Trimming stripped 6 bases from V and 7 bases from J, with 15 bases between. The germline gives CDR1 MNHEY, CDR2 SMNVEV (reference sequence). Here the CDR3 DNA reads TGTGCCAGCAGGAAACGGGAGTATGACGGGGAGCTGTTTTTT. It encodes CASRKREYDGELFF.

This chain uses TRBV9 with TRBJ1-2; weak D call: TRBD1 (5 bases). CDR1 SGDLS and CDR2 YYNGEE come from the germline V gene. Trimming removed 4 bases from V and 8 bases from J, with 12 bases in between. The CDR3 covers 12 residues. The CDR3 DNA reads TGTGCCAGCAGCACCGCAGGGTACGGCTACACCTTC. Its protein is CASSTAGYGYTF.

The chain uses TRBV9 and TRBJ1-5, with 7 positions matching TRBD1. CDR1 is SGDLS and CDR2 is YYNGEE in the germline V gene. Germline trimming cut 3 bases from V and 6 bases from J; bases unmatched to any gene: 6. The CDR3 totals 14 residues. CDR3 DNA sequence: TGTGCCAGCAGCGCACAGGGGCTTAGTCAGCCCCAGCATTTT. It codes for CASSAQGLSQPQHF.

This clone was counted a single time. The chain's CDR3 is CASSLKRGSLLEQYF. Here the CDR3 DNA reads TGTGCCAGCAGCCTAAAGCGGGGTTCGTTGTTGGAGCAGTACTTC. The rearrangement links TRBV11-2 to TRBJ2-7; TRBD2 matches at 7 bases. CDR1 and CDR2 (germline): SGHAT, FQNNGV. The CDR3 covers 15 residues. J gave up 7 bases and V 5 bases, and 14 bases lay outside the gene matches.

This clone was counted once. The V and J genes are TRBV7-3 and TRBJ2-7; 8 bases map to TRBD1. The CDR3 has 13 residues. V trimming: 5 bases; J trimming: 6 bases; junction bases outside the gene matches: 6. Germline CDR1 is SGHTA and CDR2 is FQGTGA. The CDR3 nucleotides read TGTGCCAGCAGCCCCCATGACAGGGGCGAGCAGTACTTC. Protein product: CASSPHDRGEQYF.

This clone came up once. The J gene is TRBJ2-5, the V gene TRBV11-2; 15 bases map to TRBD2. The CDR3 is 17 amino acids. Germline trimming cut 1 base from V and 4 bases from J; bases unmatched to any gene: 4. Germline CDR1 SGHAT, CDR2 FQNNGV. The CDR3 here is CASSLAGTSGGRETQYF. DNA of the CDR3: TGTGCCAGCAGCTTAGCCGGGACTAGCGGGGGGCGAGAGACCCAGTACTTC.

V usage is TRBV7-2 and J usage is TRBJ1-5; D perhaps matches TRBD1 (6 bases). From germline, CDR1 is SGHTA and CDR2 FQGNSA. Trimming shortened V by 5 bases and J by 0 bases, and 20 bases separated the two germline ends. This CDR3 region has 18 residues. CDR3 amino acids: CASSREDPGAYSNQPQHF. CDR3 in DNA: TGTGCCAGCAGCAGAGAAGATCCAGGGGCCTATAGCAATCAGCCCCAGCATTTT.

The chain carries TRBV29-1 and TRBJ2-7; maybe TRBD1 (5 bases). V was cut by 4 bases and J by 0 bases, with 7 bases left in between. Per germline, CDR1 SQVTM and CDR2 ANQGSEA. The CDR3 loop spans 12 amino acids. CDR3 coding DNA: TGCAGCGTTGGTGGGGCCTCCTACGAGCAGTACTTC. Amino acids: CSVGGASYEQYF.

The chain has TRBV27 and TRBJ2-7; TRBD1 matches at 9 bases. J gave up 0 bases and V 8 bases, and 5 bases lay outside the gene matches. There are 14 residues in the CDR3. CDR1 is MNHEY and CDR2 is SMNVEV in the germline V gene (reference sequence). As DNA, the CDR3 is TGTGCCAGCGCAAGACAGGGGGGCTCCTACGAGCAGTACTTC. This gives the protein CASARQGGSYEQYF.

This sequence joins TRBV4-2 and TRBJ1-5; D possibly corresponds to TRBD1 (6 bases). Germline V gene lookup returns CDR1 LGHNA and CDR2 YNFKEQ. Trimming took 4 bases from V and 3 from J, leaving 13 bases between them. The CDR3 length is 15 residues. The CDR3 region is CASSPVTGNNQPQHF. CDR3 nucleotides: TGTGCCAGCAGCCCTGTTACAGGGAACAATCAGCCCCAGCATTTT.

This chain connects TRBV6-2 or TRBV6-3 to TRBJ2-2; D call uncertain. This CDR3 region has 16 residues. V was pared by 2 bases and J by 0 bases, with 10 bases between. Germline CDR1 MNHEY, CDR2 SVGEGT. The CDR3 protein is CASSYLETSNTGELFF. The CDR3, as DNA: TGTGCCAGCAGTTACCTAGAAACCTCGAACACCGGGGAGCTGTTTTTT.

In this sample, this clone turned up a few times. J is TRBJ1-2 and V is TRBV28; D unresolved. There are 13 residues in the CDR3. With 7 bases removed from V and 6 bases from J, the gap between germline ends came to 15 bases. Germline loops: CDR1 MDHEN, CDR2 SYDVKM. CDR3 coding DNA: TGTGCCAGCAATTTGAGGGATCCAAATGGCTACACCTTC. This encodes CASNLRDPNGYTF.

The rearrangement uses TRBV30 and TRBJ1-1, with D possibly being TRBD1 (6 bases). Germline V gene sequence: CDR1 GTSNPN, CDR2 SVGIG (reference sequence). V dropped 0 bases and J dropped 5 bases, with 10 bases sitting between them. This CDR3 spans 13 amino acids. The CDR3 loop is CAWSVQQGTEAFF. DNA for the CDR3: TGTGCCTGGAGTGTACAACAGGGTACTGAAGCTTTCTTT.

The chain links TRBV12-3 or TRBV12-4 to TRBJ1-1; TRBD1 matches 7 bases. CDR3 size: 13 residues. Trimming removed 7 bases from V and 3 bases from J; junction bases left unmatched: 5. CDR3 DNA: TGTGCCAGCAATCCGACAGGGCACACTGAAGCTTTCTTT. It encodes CASNPTGHTEAFF.

The chain joins TRBV6-5 to TRBJ1-2; D gene ambiguous. CDR3 length equals 13 residues. Germline V lookup: CDR1 MNHEY, CDR2 SVGAGI. The germline V and J ends were trimmed by 6 bases and 0 bases, with 8 bases remaining between them. CDR3 region: CASRRGPNYGYTF. CDR3 bases: TGTGCCAGCAGGCGGGGTCCTAACTATGGCTACACCTTC.

This clone appeared a single time. The J gene is TRBJ2-1, the V gene TRBV9, with 9 nucleotides matching TRBD2. Germline-derived CDR1 and CDR2 are SGDLS and YYNGEE. This CDR3 has 15 residues. V lost 0 bases to trimming and J lost 5 bases; unmatched junction nucleotides: 3. As DNA, the CDR3 is TGTGCCAGCAGCGTAGAAAGCGGGAGGCACAATGAGCAGTTCTTC. Translating gives CASSVESGRHNEQFF.

The rearrangement uses TRBV3-1 (or the pseudogene TRBV3-2) and TRBJ2-1; 9 nucleotides align to TRBD1. The germline V gene has CDR1 LGHDT and CDR2 YNNKEL (reference sequence). This CDR3 has 15 residues. V gave up 4 bases and J gave up 4 bases; unmatched junction bases: 5. As DNA, the CDR3 is TGTGCCAGCAGCCTGGACAGGGGACAATACAATGAGCAGTTCTTC. This codes for CASSLDRGQYNEQFF.

The chain couples TRBV7-2 to TRBJ2-1, with 7 bases identical to TRBD2. V lost 2 bases to trimming and J lost 7 bases; unmatched junction nucleotides: 8. This CDR3 is built from 15 residues. Germline loops: CDR1 SGHTA, CDR2 FQGNSA. CDR3 nucleotides: TGTGCCAGCAGCTTATCTAGCGGAATTCGTAATGAGCAGTTCTTC. Translation: CASSLSSGIRNEQFF.

This clone was counted between two and nine times. The rearrangement uses TRBV19 and TRBJ1-2; 7 bases match TRBD1. CDR1 and CDR2 from the germline V gene are LNHDA and SQIVND (reference sequence). The CDR3 is made up of 14 amino acids. Losses at the gene ends were 6 bases for V and 2 bases for J; bases not matched to a gene: 6. The CDR3 nucleotides are TGTGCCAGTAGCCGACCGGGACAGAACTATGGCTACACCTTC. This gives the protein CASSRPGQNYGYTF.